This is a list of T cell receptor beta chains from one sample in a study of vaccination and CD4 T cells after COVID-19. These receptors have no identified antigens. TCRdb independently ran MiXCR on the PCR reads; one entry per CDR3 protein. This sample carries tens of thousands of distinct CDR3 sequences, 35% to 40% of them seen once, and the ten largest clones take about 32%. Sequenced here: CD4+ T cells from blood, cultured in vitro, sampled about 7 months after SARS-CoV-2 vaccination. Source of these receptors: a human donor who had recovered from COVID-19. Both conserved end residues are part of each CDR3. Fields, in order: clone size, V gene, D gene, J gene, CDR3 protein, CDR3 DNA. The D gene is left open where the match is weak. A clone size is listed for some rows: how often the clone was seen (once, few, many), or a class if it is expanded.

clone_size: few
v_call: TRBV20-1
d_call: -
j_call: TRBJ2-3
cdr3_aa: CSASWTSTDTQYF
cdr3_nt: TGCAGTGCTAGTTGGACTAGCACAGATACGCAGTATTTT

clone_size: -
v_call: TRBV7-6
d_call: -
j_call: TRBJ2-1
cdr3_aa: CASSLGGGEQFF
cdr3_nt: TGTGCCAGCAGCTTAGGTGGCGGTGAGCAGTTCTTC

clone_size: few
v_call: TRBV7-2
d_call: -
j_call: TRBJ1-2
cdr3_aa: CASRKGGSNYGYTF
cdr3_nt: TGTGCCAGCAGAAAAGGCGGGTCTAACTATGGCTACACCTTC

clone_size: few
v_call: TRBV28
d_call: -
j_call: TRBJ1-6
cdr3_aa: CASSPLRGWDNSPLHF
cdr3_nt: TGTGCCAGCAGTCCCTTAAGGGGATGGGATAATTCACCCCTCCACTTT

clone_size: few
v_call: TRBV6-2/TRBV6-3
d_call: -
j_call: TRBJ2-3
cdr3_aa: CASRPSGTDTQYF
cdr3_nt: TGTGCCAGCAGACCTAGCGGCACAGATACGCAGTATTTT

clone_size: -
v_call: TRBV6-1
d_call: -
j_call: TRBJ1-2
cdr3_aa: CASILYIGAPSGGYTF
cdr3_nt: TGTGCCAGCATCCTTTATATCGGGGCCCCCAGCGGAGGCTACACCTTC

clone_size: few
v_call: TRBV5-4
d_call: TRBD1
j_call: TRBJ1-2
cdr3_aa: CASSLGDREYGYTF
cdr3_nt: TGTGCCAGCAGCTTGGGGGACAGGGAATATGGCTACACCTTC

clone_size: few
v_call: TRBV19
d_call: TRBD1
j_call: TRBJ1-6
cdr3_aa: CASVKRTGYNSPLHF
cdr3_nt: TGTGCCAGTGTTAAAAGGACAGGTTACAATTCACCCCTCCACTTT

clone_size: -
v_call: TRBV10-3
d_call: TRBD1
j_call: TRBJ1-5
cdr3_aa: CAISKQGDQPQHF
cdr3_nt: TGTGCCATCAGTAAACAGGGGGATCAGCCCCAGCATTTT

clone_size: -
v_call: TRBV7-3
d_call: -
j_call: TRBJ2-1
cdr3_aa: CASSLLGGLHEQFF
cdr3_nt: TGTGCCAGCAGCTTACTGGGGGGGCTCCATGAGCAGTTCTTC

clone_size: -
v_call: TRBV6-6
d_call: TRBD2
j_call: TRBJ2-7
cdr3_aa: CASNRTSWGTYEQYF
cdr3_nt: TGTGCCAGCAATAGGACTAGCTGGGGAACCTACGAGCAGTACTTC

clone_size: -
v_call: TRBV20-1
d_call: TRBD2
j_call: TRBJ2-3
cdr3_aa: CSARDHAGGTDTQYF
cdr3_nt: TGCAGTGCTAGAGATCATGCGGGGGGAACAGATACGCAGTATTTT

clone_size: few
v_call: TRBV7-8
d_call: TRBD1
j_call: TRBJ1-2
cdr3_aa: CASSLQGDYGYTF
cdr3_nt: TGTGCCAGCAGCCTACAGGGGGACTATGGCTACACCTTC

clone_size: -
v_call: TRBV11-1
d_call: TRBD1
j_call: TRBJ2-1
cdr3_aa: CASSRNRGDEQFF
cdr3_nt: TGTGCCAGCAGCCGGAACAGGGGGGATGAGCAGTTCTTC

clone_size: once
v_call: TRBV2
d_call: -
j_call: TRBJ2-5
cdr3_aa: CAMSEGTMGTQYF
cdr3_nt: TGTGCCATGTCGGAAGGGACCATGGGGACCCAGTACTTC

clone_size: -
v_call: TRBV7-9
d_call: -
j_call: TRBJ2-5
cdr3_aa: CASSLAGETQYF
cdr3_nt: TGTGCCAGCAGCTTAGCAGGCGAGACCCAGTACTTC

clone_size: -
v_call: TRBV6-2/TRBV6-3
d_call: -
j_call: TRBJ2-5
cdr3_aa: CASSWHQYQETQYF
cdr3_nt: TGTGCCAGCAGTTGGCACCAGTACCAAGAGACCCAGTACTTC

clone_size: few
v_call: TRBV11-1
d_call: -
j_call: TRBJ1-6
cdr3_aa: CASSLSRGRNSPLHF
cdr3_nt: TGTGCCAGCAGCTTAAGCCGAGGGAGGAATTCACCCCTCCACTTT

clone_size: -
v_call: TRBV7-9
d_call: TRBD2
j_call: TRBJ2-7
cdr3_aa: CASSYPSSGGRVDKQYF
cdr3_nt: TGTGCCAGCAGCTACCCATCTAGCGGGGGGCGCGTTGATAAGCAGTACTTC

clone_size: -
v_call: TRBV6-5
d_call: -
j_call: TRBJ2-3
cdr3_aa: CASSYSTGYTDTQYF
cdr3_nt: TGTGCCAGCAGTTACTCGACAGGATACACAGATACGCAGTATTTT

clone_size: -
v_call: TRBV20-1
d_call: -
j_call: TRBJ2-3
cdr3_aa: CSAEGGGDFFTDTQYF
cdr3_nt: TGCAGTGCTGAGGGGGGAGGGGACTTCTTCACAGATACGCAGTATTTT

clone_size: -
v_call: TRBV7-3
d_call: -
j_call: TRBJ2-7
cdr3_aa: CASSQAGNAYEQYF
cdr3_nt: TGTGCCAGCAGCCAAGCAGGGAATGCCTACGAGCAGTACTTC

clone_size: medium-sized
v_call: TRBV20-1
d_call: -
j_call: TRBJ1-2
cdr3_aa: CSAPPGGGYVYGYTF
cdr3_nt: TGCAGTGCTCCCCCGGGGGGCGGATATGTCTATGGCTACACCTTC

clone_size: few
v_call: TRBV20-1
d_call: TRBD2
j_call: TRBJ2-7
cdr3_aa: CSASPSLAGRSYEQYF
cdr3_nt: TGCAGTGCTTCTCCCTCTCTAGCGGGGCGGTCCTACGAGCAGTACTTC

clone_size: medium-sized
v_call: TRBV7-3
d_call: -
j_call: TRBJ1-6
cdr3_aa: CASSADRTSPLHF
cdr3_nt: TGTGCCAGCAGCGCGGACAGAACTTCACCCCTCCACTTT

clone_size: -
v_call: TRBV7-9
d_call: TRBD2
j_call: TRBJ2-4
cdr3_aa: CASSPSGGAYIQYF
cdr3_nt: TGTGCCAGCAGTCCCAGCGGGGGGGCTTACATTCAGTACTTC

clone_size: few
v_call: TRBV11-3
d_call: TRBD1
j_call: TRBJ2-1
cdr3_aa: CASSLTPGTGEFF
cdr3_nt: TGTGCCAGCAGCTTAACCCCCGGGACAGGGGAGTTCTTC

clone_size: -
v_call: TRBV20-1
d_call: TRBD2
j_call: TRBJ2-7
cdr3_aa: CSARAPSGRAGNEQYF
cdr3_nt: TGCAGTGCTAGAGCGCCTAGCGGGAGGGCCGGCAACGAGCAGTACTTC

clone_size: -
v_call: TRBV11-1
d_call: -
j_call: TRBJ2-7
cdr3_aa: CASSSGPSYEQYF
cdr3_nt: TGTGCCAGCAGTTCAGGTCCAAGCTATGAGCAGTACTTC

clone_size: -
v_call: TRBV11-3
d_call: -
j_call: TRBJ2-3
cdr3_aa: CASRHTAADTQYF
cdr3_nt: TGTGCCAGCAGGCACACTGCGGCAGATACGCAGTATTTT

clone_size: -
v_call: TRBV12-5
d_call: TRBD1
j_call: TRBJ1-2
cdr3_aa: CASVRDSGYGYTF
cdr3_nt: TGTGCTAGTGTAAGGGACAGTGGTTATGGCTACACCTTC

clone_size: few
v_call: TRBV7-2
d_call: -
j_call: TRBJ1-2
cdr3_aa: CASSLGPANYGYTF
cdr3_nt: TGTGCCAGCAGCTTAGGGCCAGCCAACTATGGCTACACCTTC

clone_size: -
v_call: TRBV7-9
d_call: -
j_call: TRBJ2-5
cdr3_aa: CASTKKTGTQYF
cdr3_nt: TGTGCCAGCACCAAAAAAACTGGGACCCAGTACTTC

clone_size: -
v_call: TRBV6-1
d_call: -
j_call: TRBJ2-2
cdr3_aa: CASSESALSGNTGELFF
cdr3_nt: TGTGCCAGCAGTGAATCTGCGCTGTCAGGGAACACCGGGGAGCTGTTTTTT

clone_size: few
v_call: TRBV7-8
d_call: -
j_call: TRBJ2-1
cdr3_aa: CASSFGYYNEQFF
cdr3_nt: TGTGCCAGCAGCTTCGGCTATTACAATGAGCAGTTCTTC

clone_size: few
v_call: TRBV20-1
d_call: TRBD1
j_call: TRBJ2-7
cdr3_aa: CSASNTGGSEQYF
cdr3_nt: TGCAGTGCTAGCAACACAGGGGGCAGCGAGCAGTACTTC

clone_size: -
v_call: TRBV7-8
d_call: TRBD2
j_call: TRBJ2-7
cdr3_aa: CASSLAMAYAGGSYEQYF
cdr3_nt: TGTGCCAGCAGCTTAGCGATGGCGTATGCGGGAGGTTCCTACGAGCAGTACTTC